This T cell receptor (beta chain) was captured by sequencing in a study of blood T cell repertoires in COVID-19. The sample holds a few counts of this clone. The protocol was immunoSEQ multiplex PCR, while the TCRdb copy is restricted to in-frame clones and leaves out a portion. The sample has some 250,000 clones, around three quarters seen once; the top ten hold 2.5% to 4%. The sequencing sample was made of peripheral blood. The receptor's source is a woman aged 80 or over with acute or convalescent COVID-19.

CDR3 bases: TGTGCCAGCAGCTTAGGTCTGCGGACAGCCGATGTTTCACCCCTCCACTTT. The encoded protein is CASSLGLRTADVSPLHF. V usage is TRBV13 and J usage is TRBJ1-6; D possibly corresponds to TRBD1 (6 bases). CDR1 is PRHDT and CDR2 is FYEKMQ in the germline V gene (reference sequence). This CDR3 is 17 amino acids long. Trimming removed 0 bases from V and 9 bases from J, with 18 bases in between.